Listed here are 26 T cell receptor beta chains from one sample, sequenced in a study of response to subunit inactivated influenza vaccine. In TCRdb, the RT-PCR reads were re-called with MiXCR into one record per CDR3 protein. This sample yields 300,000 to 350,000 distinct CDR3 sequences, of which approximately 20% are seen a single time; about a tenth belongs to the top ten. The material sequenced was PBMCs from blood, taken about 19 months after vaccination. Receptors originate from a man between 50 and 70 years old who received an inactivated influenza vaccine.

The chain uses TRBV20-1 and TRBJ2-3; D is perhaps TRBD2 (6 bases). Germline V gene lookup returns CDR1 DFQATT and CDR2 SNEGSKA (reference sequence). The V and J ends lost 6 bases and 6 bases respectively, with 22 bases between them. CDR3 size: 15 residues. This CDR3 reads CSAPRWRGANDTQYF. CDR3 in DNA: TGCAGTGCCCCTAGGTGGCGCGGGGCCAACGATACGCAGTATTTT.

The J gene is TRBJ2-7, the V gene TRBV6-2 or TRBV6-3; 13 positions match TRBD2. Germline CDR1 reads MNHEY; CDR2 reads SVGEGT. The junction had 8 bases not matched to a gene; V was cut back by 5 bases and J by 4 bases. The CDR3 spans 16 residues. CDR3 in DNA: TGTGCCAGCAGTCCCAGGACTAGCGGGGGACCTTACGAGCAGTACTTC. Translating gives CASSPRTSGGPYEQYF.

The chain is built from TRBV20-1 and TRBJ2-1; D gene ambiguous. Germline-derived CDR1 and CDR2 are DFQATT and SNEGSKA (reference sequence). CDR3 size: 14 residues. V was clipped by 0 bases and J by 0 bases, with 6 bases between them. In DNA form, the CDR3 reads TGCAGTGCTAGAGATCTGGGCTCCTACAATGAGCAGTTCTTC. Protein: CSARDLGSYNEQFF.

The V gene is TRBV29-1, the J gene TRBJ1-2, with 10 bases identical to TRBD1. Germline CDR1 SQVTM, CDR2 ANQGSEA. This CDR3 contains 13 residues. V was clipped by 4 bases and J by 2 bases; unmatched bases: 1. The CDR3 DNA sequence: TGCAGCGTTGCGGACAGGGGGAACTATGGCTACACCTTC. This translates into CSVADRGNYGYTF.

This clonotype was seen only a few times. The V call is TRBV19, the J call TRBJ1-5; 7 bases match TRBD1. V was pared by 2 bases and J by 0 bases, with 13 bases of the junction left unmatched. The CDR3 totals 19 residues. The V gene's germline CDR1 is LNHDA and CDR2 SQIVND (reference sequence). CDR3 in DNA: TGTGCCAGTAGTATACTTAAACCGACAGGGTATCATAGCAATCAGCCCCAGCATTTT. Protein sequence: CASSILKPTGYHSNQPQHF.

Details on this clonotype: A much larger clone is a single base away; this may be a read error. The genes are TRBV12-3 or TRBV12-4 and TRBJ1-2; D gene uncertain. CDR3 size: 13 residues. The CDR3 loop reads CASSYLVNYGYAF. Here the CDR3 DNA reads TGTGCCAGCAGTTATCTGGTTAACTATGGCTACGCCTTC.

This clonotype was observed a few times. The chain has TRBV6-1 and TRBJ1-4; 7 bases align to TRBD1. V was clipped by 6 bases and J by 8 bases; unmatched bases: 21. The CDR3 is made up of 18 amino acids. Germline assignment: CDR1 MNHNS and CDR2 SASEGT. For the CDR3, the DNA is TGTGCCAGCAGAACACCCTCCCGACAGGGCGCTACTGGGGAAAAACTGTTTTTT. Amino acids: CASRTPSRQGATGEKLFF.

The table lists this clonotype with a few counts. The genes are TRBV12-3 or TRBV12-4 and TRBJ2-1; D may be TRBD2 (5 bases). This CDR3 has 15 residues. Trimming pared 5 bases from V and 8 bases from J, leaving 19 bases between. CDR3 DNA: TGTGCCAGCAGTGGCCGGAGATCGGCGGGCCATGAGCAGTTCTTC. Protein product: CASSGRRSAGHEQFF.

This clonotype was seen a handful of times. DNA for the CDR3: TGCAGCCCCCTGGACGGCACAGATACGCAGTATTTT. Its translation is CSPLDGTDTQYF. The chain couples TRBV29-1 to TRBJ2-3; D call uncertain. This CDR3 is 12 amino acids long. The germline V and J ends were trimmed by 8 bases and 1 base, with 10 bases remaining between them. The germline V gene has CDR1 SQVTM and CDR2 ANQGSEA.

This sequence joins TRBV4-3 and TRBJ2-5; 7 positions agree with TRBD2. Looked up from germline, CDR1 is LGHNA and CDR2 is YSLEER. J lost 5 bases, V lost 0 bases, and 9 bases had no gene match. The CDR3 runs 16 residues. CDR3 in DNA: TGCGCCAGCAGCCAAGAATACGCGGGAGTGGGGGAGACCCAGTACTTC. Protein product: CASSQEYAGVGETQYF.

This clonotype occurred many times. This chain connects TRBV7-2 to TRBJ2-7, with 10 positions matching TRBD1. Germline V lookup: CDR1 SGHTA, CDR2 FQGNSA. With 5 bases clipped from V and 11 bases from J, the junction kept 9 bases outside the gene matches. The length of the CDR3 is 13 residues. The CDR3 DNA sequence: TGTGCCAGCAGCCCCCGGGACAGGGGTGTGAAGTACTTC. This codes for CASSPRDRGVKYF.

The V call is TRBV3-1, the J call TRBJ1-4; D might be TRBD1 (5 bases). The V end was cut by 1 base, the J end by 8 bases, with 14 bases between. The length of the CDR3 is 15 residues. From germline, CDR1 is LGHDT and CDR2 YNNKEL (reference sequence). The CDR3 region has the DNA TGTGCCAGCAGCCAAGGCCAGGGCCGTGGGGAAAAACTGTTTTTT. Translating gives CASSQGQGRGEKLFF.

The chain recombines TRBV19 with TRBJ2-2; 10 bases are shared with TRBD1. Losses at the gene ends were 6 bases for V and 7 bases for J; bases not matched to a gene: 5. Germline CDR1 reads LNHDA; CDR2 reads SQIVND (reference sequence). The CDR3 runs to 14 residues. CDR3 residues: CASSDRGLGGELFF. DNA of the CDR3: TGTGCCAGTAGCGACAGGGGGCTGGGCGGGGAGCTGTTTTTT.

This clonotype appeared a few times. The CDR3 spells CSAYSGQRNTGELFF. The CDR3 DNA reads TGCAGTGCTTACTCCGGGCAGAGAAACACCGGGGAGCTGTTTTTT. This chain joins TRBV20-1 and TRBJ2-2; D uncertain. With 5 bases removed from V and 2 bases from J, the gap between germline ends came to 15 bases. The CDR3 loop spans 15 amino acids. In germline, CDR1 is DFQATT, CDR2 SNEGSKA (reference sequence).

The chain combines TRBV30 with TRBJ1-1; tentatively, D is TRBD1 (5 bases). CDR1 GTSNPN and CDR2 SVGIG come from the germline V gene (reference sequence). The V end was cut by 0 bases, the J end by 6 bases, with 11 bases between. CDR3 length: 13 residues. The CDR3: CAWSVRGGAEAFF. The CDR3 coding sequence is TGTGCCTGGAGTGTAAGGGGAGGGGCTGAAGCTTTCTTT.

This clonotype was detected only a few times. This CDR3 is CSASPFSWTGSSGELFF. The DNA for the CDR3 is TGCAGTGCTAGTCCTTTTAGTTGGACAGGGAGTTCCGGGGAGCTGTTTTTT. The rearrangement joins TRBV20-1 to TRBJ2-2; 8 bases align to TRBD1. Trimming cost V 3 bases and J 6 bases; bases outside gene matches: 15. The CDR3 is made up of 17 amino acids. Germline CDR1 is DFQATT and CDR2 is SNEGSKA (reference sequence).

The rearrangement links TRBV4-1 to TRBJ2-1; D possibly corresponds to TRBD2 (5 bases). The CDR3 length is 17 residues. V shed 1 base and J shed 4 bases, with 17 bases lying between them. Germline CDR1 reads MGHRA; CDR2 reads YSYEKL. For the CDR3, the DNA is TGCGCCAGCAGCCAAGCGGGCGGGCTAGCTCTTTACAATGAGCAGTTCTTC. It yields the protein CASSQAGGLALYNEQFF.

The chain couples TRBV7-2 to TRBJ1-1; 8 bases are a match to TRBD1. The CDR3 has 15 residues. J gave up 5 bases and V 5 bases, and 10 bases lay outside the gene matches. CDR1 and CDR2 (germline): SGHTA, FQGNSA. CDR3 nucleotide sequence: TGTGCCAGCAGCCCCTCGACAGGGGTAGGTACTGAAGCTTTCTTT. It codes for CASSPSTGVGTEAFF.

This clonotype was counted a few times. This chain links TRBV24-1 with TRBJ2-3; 12 nucleotides agree with TRBD1. The CDR3 extends over 18 amino acids. V shed 4 bases and J 3 bases; nucleotides not matched to a gene: 10. Germline V gene sequence: CDR1 KGHDR, CDR2 SFDVKD. CDR3 sequence reads: CATSDLTGTGGMTDTQYF. The CDR3 DNA follows: TGTGCCACCAGTGACCTGACCGGGACAGGGGGCATGACAGATACGCAGTATTTT.

This clonotype was found many times. The V gene is TRBV21-1, the J gene TRBJ1-5; the listed D gene, TRBD1, was not tested against the DNA. TRBV21-1 is assigned pseudogene status. The CDR3 is made up of 18 amino acids. In nucleotides, the CDR3 is TGTGCCAGCAGCAAAGCCGCGATCTTCCAACAGGGGAATCAGCCCCAGCATTTT. This codes for CASSKAAIFQQGNQPQHF.

The chain combines TRBV4-1 with TRBJ2-2; 7 nucleotides agree with TRBD1. V lost 0 bases, J lost 4 bases, and 11 bases stayed unmatched. Germline assignment: CDR1 MGHRA and CDR2 YSYEKL. This CDR3 spans 18 amino acids. Written as DNA, the CDR3 is TGCGCCAGCAGCCAAGAGGGGACAGTTCTCTTGCGCACCGGGGAGCTGTTTTTT. Residues: CASSQEGTVLLRTGELFF.

The chain links TRBV10-3 to TRBJ2-7; 7 bases agree with TRBD1. The CDR3 loop spans 16 amino acids. In germline, CDR1 is ENHRY, CDR2 SYGVKD. Trimming took 0 bases from V and 0 from J; bases not matched to a gene: 5. This CDR3 reads CAISESTGSLSYEQYF. In DNA, the CDR3 is TGTGCCATCAGTGAGTCGACAGGGAGTCTCTCCTACGAGCAGTACTTC.

This clonotype showed up just a few times. This rearrangement joins TRBV20-1 to TRBJ1-5; D is uncertain. CDR1 is DFQATT and CDR2 is SNEGSKA in the germline V gene (reference sequence). Trimming removed 0 bases at V and 0 bases at J, with 9 bases between. This CDR3 has 15 amino acids. The CDR3 sequence is CSARETTYSNQPQHF. The CDR3 bases are TGCAGTGCTAGAGAGACAACGTATAGCAATCAGCCCCAGCATTTT.

The CDR3: CASSLTEETQYF. The CDR3 nucleotides are TGTGCCAGCAGCTTAACAGAAGAGACCCAGTACTTC. The chain combines TRBV7-9 with TRBJ2-5; D gene ambiguous. Between the trimmed V and J ends, which lost 2 bases and 3 bases, there was a span of 4 bases. Per germline, CDR1 SEHNR and CDR2 FQNEAQ (reference sequence). This CDR3 region has 12 residues.

V usage is TRBV4-3 and J usage is TRBJ2-3, with 7 bases fitting TRBD1. V trimming: 2 bases; J trimming: 2 bases; junction bases outside the gene matches: 4. CDR1 is LGHNA, CDR2 YSLEER, per germline. This CDR3 has 15 residues. CDR3 DNA: TGCGCCAGCAGCCAATGGACAGGATTCACAGATACGCAGTATTTT. This codes for CASSQWTGFTDTQYF.

The chain links TRBV20-1 to TRBJ1-3, with 7 bases fitting TRBD1. The CDR3 runs to 15 residues. Germline loops: CDR1 DFQATT, CDR2 SNEGSKA (reference sequence). J lost 8 bases, V lost 3 bases, and 13 bases had no gene match. CDR3 loop: CSASSDRVVGHTIYF. For the CDR3, the DNA is TGCAGTGCTAGCAGTGACAGGGTAGTGGGTCACACCATATATTTT.